This entry lists 13 T cell receptor beta chains sequenced from one sample in a study of blood T cells in healthy people across ages. Sample-barcoded 5' priming and a J-beta primer mix drove a second PCR of about 7 to 12 cycles. Each CDR3 protein is one row after TCRdb ran MiXCR on the 5' RACE reads. The sample contains fewer than 1,000,000 distinct CDR3 sequences, under 45% of which appear only once. Sequencing was done on a sample of blood. The receptors stem from a man in his 60s in good health.

On this clonotype itself: An end of the junction differs from the germline gene, which may be a read error. This chain connects TRBV20-1 to TRBJ1-2, with D perhaps TRBD1 (5 bases). The CDR3 is 12 residues long. CDR1 and CDR2 from the germline V gene are DFQATT and SNEGSKA (reference sequence). CDR3 sequence: CSAEPGNYSYTF. The CDR3 nucleotides read TGCAGTGCGGAGCCAGGGAACTATAGCTACACCTTC.

This clonotype was picked up a small number of times. This CDR3 is CASSPRDGKETQYF. The CDR3 DNA is TGCGCCAGCAGCCCCCGGGACGGCAAAGAGACCCAGTACTTC. The J gene is TRBJ2-5, the V gene TRBV4-1, with D perhaps given as TRBD1 or TRBD2 (5 bases each). The CDR3 has 14 amino acids. V was clipped by 4 bases and J by 3 bases, with 12 bases between them. CDR1 and CDR2 from the germline V gene are MGHRA and YSYEKL.

This clonotype was counted only a few times. The CDR3 here is CATSRDRGGVDNEQFF. Written as DNA, the CDR3 is TGTGCCACCAGCAGAGATAGGGGGGGAGTGGACAATGAGCAGTTCTTC. The chain recombines TRBV15 with TRBJ2-1; possible D gene TRBD2, 7 bases. This CDR3 spans 16 amino acids. V was shortened by 0 bases and J by 5 bases, with 14 bases between the two germline ends. CDR1 is LNHNV and CDR2 is YYDKDF in the germline V gene (reference sequence).

The CDR3 nucleotides read TGTGCCTGGATCCCGGGACAGGGGAGTAATGAGCAGTTCTTC. Translated, it gives CAWIPGQGSNEQFF. The chain has TRBV30 and TRBJ2-1; 10 bases are shared with TRBD1. Germline V CDR1 and CDR2: GTSNPN, SVGIG (reference sequence). The CDR3 spans 14 residues. The J segment lost 7 bases and the V segment lost 4 bases, leaving 7 bases of the junction unmatched.

This clonotype was seen a few times. The J gene is TRBJ1-5, the V gene TRBV3-1; D gene unclear. Trimming took off 1 base at V and 4 bases at J, with 5 bases between the two ends. This CDR3 is built from 13 residues. Germline CDR1 LGHDT, CDR2 YNNKEL (reference sequence). CDR3 in amino acids: CASSQAENQPQHF. In DNA, the CDR3 is TGTGCCAGCAGCCAAGCCGAAAATCAGCCCCAGCATTTT. The full variable domain, in which reference TRBV3-1 and TRBJ1-5 provide the parts outside the CDR3, is DTAVSQTPKYLVTQMGNDKSIKCEQNLGHDTMYWYKQDSKKFLKIMFSYNNKELIINETVPNRFSPKSPDKAHLNLHINSLELGDSAVYFCASSQAENQPQHFGDGTRLSIL.

This clonotype was observed a handful of times. The V and J genes are TRBV5-1 and TRBJ1-1; a possible D gene is TRBD1 (5 bases). The CDR3 runs to 13 residues. Germline V gives CDR1 SGHRS, CDR2 YFSETQ. V was clipped by 1 base and J by 4 bases, with 8 bases between them. CDR3 amino acids: CASSLSGFTEAFF. In DNA, the CDR3 is TGCGCCAGCAGCTTGTCAGGGTTCACTGAAGCTTTCTTT.

The chain has TRBV6-2 or TRBV6-3 and TRBJ1-2; D unclear. Germline-derived CDR1 and CDR2 are MNHEY and SVGEGT. The CDR3 has 12 amino acids. Between the trimmed V and J ends, which lost 4 bases and 8 bases, there was a span of 11 bases. CDR3 in DNA: TGTGCCAGCAGTTGGACGGGTTTCGGCTACACCTTC. Amino acids: CASSWTGFGYTF.

This clonotype was counted only a few times. The chain recombines TRBV6-1 with TRBJ1-6; unclear D gene. CDR3 length: 14 residues. Between the trimmed V and J ends, which lost 5 bases and 1 base, there was a span of 6 bases. CDR1 MNHNS and CDR2 SASEGT come from the germline V gene. Written as DNA, the CDR3 is TGTGCCAGCAGTACCGAATCCTATAATTCACCCCTCCACTTT. Encoded protein: CASSTESYNSPLHF.

This clonotype showed up just a few times. This chain connects TRBV5-1 to TRBJ2-1, with D tentatively TRBD1 or TRBD2 (5 bases each). The germline gives CDR1 SGHRS, CDR2 YFSETQ. This CDR3 is built from 14 residues. V gave up 4 bases and J gave up 4 bases, with 12 bases separating them. The CDR3 DNA reads TGCGCCAGCAGCATTCGGGACCTTTACAATGAGCAGTTCTTC. Its translation: CASSIRDLYNEQFF.

This clonotype has more than one count but fewer than ten. The chain has TRBV18 and TRBJ1-5; D gene ambiguous. CDR3 length: 15 amino acids. Germline V CDR1 and CDR2: KGHSH, LQKENI. Trimming stripped 1 base from V and 0 bases from J, with 7 bases between. The CDR3 sequence: CASSPQGDSNQPQHF. CDR3 sequence (DNA): TGTGCCAGCTCACCACAGGGAGATAGCAATCAGCCCCAGCATTTT.

The rearrangement joins TRBV5-1 to TRBJ2-3, with 10 nucleotides matching TRBD2. CDR3 size: 16 residues. Losses at the gene ends were 0 bases for V and 2 bases for J; bases not matched to a gene: 3. Germline V gene lookup returns CDR1 SGHRS and CDR2 YFSETQ. CDR3 sequence reads: CASSLGSGGTTDTQYF. DNA of the CDR3: TGCGCCAGCAGCTTGGGTAGCGGGGGGACCACAGATACGCAGTATTTT. Full variable domain (missing parts from reference TRBV5-1 and TRBJ2-3): KAGVTQTPRYLIKTRGQQVTLSCSPISGHRSVSWYQQTPGQGLQFLFEYFSETQRNKGNFPGRFSGRQFSNSRSEMNVSTLELGDSALYLCASSLGSGGTTDTQYFGPGTRLTVL.

The chain recombines TRBV5-1 with TRBJ1-6, with D perhaps TRBD1 (5 bases). The CDR3 totals 16 residues. Trimming shortened V by 4 bases and J by 0 bases, and 11 bases separated the two germline ends. Germline assignment: CDR1 SGHRS and CDR2 YFSETQ. CDR3 protein: CASSTDISSYNSPLHF. Here the CDR3 DNA reads TGCGCCAGCAGCACGGACATTAGCTCCTATAATTCACCCCTCCACTTT.

In regard to this clonotype: A read error may explain this, as a much larger clone is one base away. The chain uses TRBV7-9 and TRBJ2-7; D is perhaps TRBD1 or TRBD2 (5 bases each). The J call is in doubt because the DNA end fits TRBJ2-5 better. The CDR3 has 12 residues. Looked up from germline, CDR1 is SEHNR and CDR2 is FQNEAQ (reference sequence). CDR3 in amino acids: CASSFGAETQYF. The CDR3 nucleotides are TGTGCCAGCAGCTTCGGGGCGGAGACCCAGTACTTC.